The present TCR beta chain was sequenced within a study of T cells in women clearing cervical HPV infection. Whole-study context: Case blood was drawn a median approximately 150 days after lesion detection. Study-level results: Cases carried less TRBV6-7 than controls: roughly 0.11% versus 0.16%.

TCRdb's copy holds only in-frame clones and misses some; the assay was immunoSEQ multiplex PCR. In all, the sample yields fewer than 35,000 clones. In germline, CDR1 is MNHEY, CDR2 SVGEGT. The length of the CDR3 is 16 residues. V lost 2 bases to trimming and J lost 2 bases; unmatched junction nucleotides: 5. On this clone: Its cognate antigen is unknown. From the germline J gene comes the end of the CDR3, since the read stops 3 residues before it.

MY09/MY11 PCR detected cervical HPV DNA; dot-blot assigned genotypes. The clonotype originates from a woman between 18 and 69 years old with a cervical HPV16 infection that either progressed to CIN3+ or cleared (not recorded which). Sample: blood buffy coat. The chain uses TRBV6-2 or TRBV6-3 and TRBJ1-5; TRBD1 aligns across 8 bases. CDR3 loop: CASSYVQGEGNQPQHF. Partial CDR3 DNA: TGTGCCAGCAGTTACGTACAGGGGGAAGGCAATCAGCCC.